This entry lists 3 T cell receptor beta chains sequenced from one sample in a study of human T cells and chemical hapten exposure. Described time point: healthy volunteer bleed at 2 weeks. Total RNA extraction was carried out from unfractionated whole blood. TCRdb used MiXCR to reprocess the RACE reads, holding one entry per CDR3 protein. This repertoire shows roughly 100,000 distinct CDR3 sequences, approximately 9.7% found once; its top ten account for about 3.1%. The source material was whole blood. The source of these receptors is a female donor in good health. Some clones in this sample may be carry-over from other donors' samples.

The chain combines TRBV20-1 with TRBJ2-2; D not certain. The germline V and J ends were trimmed by 1 base and 8 bases, with 2 bases remaining between them. CDR1 and CDR2 from the germline V gene are DFQATT and SNEGSKA (reference sequence). The CDR3 totals 10 residues. The chain's CDR3 is CSARGGELFF. In nucleotides, the CDR3 is TGCAGTGCTAGAGGTGGGGAGCTGTTTTTT.

The genes are TRBV9 and TRBJ2-1; D is unresolved. CDR1 and CDR2 (germline): SGDLS, YYNGEE. Deletions cut 3 bases from V and 3 bases from J, with 13 bases between. The CDR3 consists of 15 residues. The CDR3 DNA reads as TGTGCCAGCAGCGGGGGTCTTAGCTTCTACAATGAGCAGTTCTTC. It codes for CASSGGLSFYNEQFF.

This clonotype was recorded many times. The chain uses TRBV20-1 and TRBJ2-3, with 7 bases aligning to TRBD1. This CDR3 is built from 15 residues. Germline V gives CDR1 DFQATT, CDR2 SNEGSKA (reference sequence). Germline trimming cut 5 bases from V and 0 bases from J; bases unmatched to any gene: 8. In DNA, the CDR3 is TGCAGTGCTGAAGGGACAGTAACTAGCACAGATACGCAGTATTTT. This codes for CSAEGTVTSTDTQYF.